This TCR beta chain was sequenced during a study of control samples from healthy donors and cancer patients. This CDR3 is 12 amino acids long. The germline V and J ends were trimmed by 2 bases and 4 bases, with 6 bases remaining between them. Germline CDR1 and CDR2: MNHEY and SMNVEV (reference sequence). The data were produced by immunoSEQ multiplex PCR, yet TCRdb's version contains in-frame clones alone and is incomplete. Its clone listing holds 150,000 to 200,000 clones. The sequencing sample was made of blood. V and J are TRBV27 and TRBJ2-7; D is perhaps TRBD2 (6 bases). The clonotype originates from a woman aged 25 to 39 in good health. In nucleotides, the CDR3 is TGTGCCAGCAGTTTAGGGGGGTACGAGCAGTACTTC. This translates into CASSLGGYEQYF.